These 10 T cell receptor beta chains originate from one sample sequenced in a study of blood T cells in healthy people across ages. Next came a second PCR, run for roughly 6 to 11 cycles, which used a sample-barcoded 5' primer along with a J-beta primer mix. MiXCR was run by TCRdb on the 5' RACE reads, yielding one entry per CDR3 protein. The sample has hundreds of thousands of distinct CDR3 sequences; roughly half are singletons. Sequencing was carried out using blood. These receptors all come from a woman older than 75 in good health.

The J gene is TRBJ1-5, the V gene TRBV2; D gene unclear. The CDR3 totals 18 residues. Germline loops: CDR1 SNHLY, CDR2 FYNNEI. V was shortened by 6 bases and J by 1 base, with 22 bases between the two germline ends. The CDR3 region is CASSIRDPSVASNQPQHF. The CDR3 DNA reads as TGTGCCAGCAGCATCCGGGATCCTTCCGTCGCGAGCAATCAGCCCCAGCATTTT.

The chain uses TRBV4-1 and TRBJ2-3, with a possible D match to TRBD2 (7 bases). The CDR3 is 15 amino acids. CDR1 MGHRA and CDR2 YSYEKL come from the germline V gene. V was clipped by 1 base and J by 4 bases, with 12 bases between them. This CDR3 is CASSQVGGGPDTQYF. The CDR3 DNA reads TGCGCCAGCAGCCAAGTTGGGGGGGGCCCAGATACGCAGTATTTT.

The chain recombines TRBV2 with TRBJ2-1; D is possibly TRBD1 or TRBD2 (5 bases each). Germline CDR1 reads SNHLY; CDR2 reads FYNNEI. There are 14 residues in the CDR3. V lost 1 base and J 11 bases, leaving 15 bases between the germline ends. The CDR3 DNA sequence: TGTGCCAGCAGTGAAGGACTACCCGGGGCTCAGCAGTTCTTC. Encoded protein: CASSEGLPGAQQFF.

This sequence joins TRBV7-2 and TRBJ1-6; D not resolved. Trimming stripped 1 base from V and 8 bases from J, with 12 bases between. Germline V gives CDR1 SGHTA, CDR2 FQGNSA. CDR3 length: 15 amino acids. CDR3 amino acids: CASSLDSGEDSPLHF. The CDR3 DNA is TGTGCCAGCAGCTTAGATTCTGGAGAAGATTCACCCCTCCACTTT.

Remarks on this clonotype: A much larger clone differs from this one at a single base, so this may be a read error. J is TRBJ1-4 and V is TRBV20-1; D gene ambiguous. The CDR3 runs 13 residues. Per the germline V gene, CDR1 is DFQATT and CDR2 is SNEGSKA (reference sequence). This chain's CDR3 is CSAPNRRNEKPFF. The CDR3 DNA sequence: TGCAGTGCTCCCAACCGTCGGAATGAAAAACCGTTTTTT.

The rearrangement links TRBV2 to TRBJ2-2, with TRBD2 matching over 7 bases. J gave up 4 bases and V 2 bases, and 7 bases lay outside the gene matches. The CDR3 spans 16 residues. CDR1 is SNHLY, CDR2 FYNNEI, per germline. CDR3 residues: CASSEIGGRSTGELFF. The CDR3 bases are TGTGCCAGCAGTGAAATTGGCGGGAGAAGCACCGGGGAGCTGTTTTTT.

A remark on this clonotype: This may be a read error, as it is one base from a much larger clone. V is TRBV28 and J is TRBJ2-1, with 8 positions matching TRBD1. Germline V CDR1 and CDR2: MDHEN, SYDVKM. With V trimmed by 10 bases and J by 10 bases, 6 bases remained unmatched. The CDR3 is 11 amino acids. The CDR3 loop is CAIDRGYEQFF. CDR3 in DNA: TGTGCCATCGACAGGGGCTACGAGCAGTTCTTC.

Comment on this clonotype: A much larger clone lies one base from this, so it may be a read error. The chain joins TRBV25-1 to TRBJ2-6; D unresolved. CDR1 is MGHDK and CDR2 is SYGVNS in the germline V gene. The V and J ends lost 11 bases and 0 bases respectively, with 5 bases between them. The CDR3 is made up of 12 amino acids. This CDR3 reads CAGHSGANVLTF. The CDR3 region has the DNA TGTGCCGGCCACTCTGGGGCCAACGTCCTGACTTTC.

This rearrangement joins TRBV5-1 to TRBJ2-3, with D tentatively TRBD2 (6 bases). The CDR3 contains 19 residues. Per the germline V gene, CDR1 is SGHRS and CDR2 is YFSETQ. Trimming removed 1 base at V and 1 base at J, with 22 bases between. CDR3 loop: CASSLYPGGAPRGTDTQYF. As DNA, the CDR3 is TGCGCCAGCAGCTTGTACCCGGGCGGGGCGCCCAGGGGCACAGATACGCAGTATTTT.

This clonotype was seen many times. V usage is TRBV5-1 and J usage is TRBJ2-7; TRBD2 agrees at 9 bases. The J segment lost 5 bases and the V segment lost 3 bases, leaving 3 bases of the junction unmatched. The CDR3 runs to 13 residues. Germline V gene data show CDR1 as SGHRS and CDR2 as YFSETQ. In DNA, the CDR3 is TGCGCCAGCAGCTCTTTAGCGGGAGACGAGCAGTACTTC. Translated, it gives CASSSLAGDEQYF.